The clone carrying this T cell receptor beta chain was detected a few times. Its specificity is not known. The data were obtained in a study of shared clonotypes between healthy human individuals. Study-wide background: Each donor had three CD4 naive, three CD4 memory, two CD8 naive and one CD8 memory plate. Study-wide findings and caveats: Relative to their counterparts shared across all four donors, non-shared clonotypes exhibited diminished generation probabilities.

Repertoires were generated with immunoSEQ multiplex PCR, while TCRdb's copy carries only in-frame clones and drops some. The table has 300,000 to 400,000 clones, around 86% seen once. V was cut by 5 bases and J by 1 base, with 11 bases left in between. Germline values: CDR1 SGHTA, CDR2 FQGNSA. This CDR3 has 14 amino acids. The gene calls are TRBV7-2 and TRBJ2-5, with D unresolved. This TCR came from a man aged 18 to 29 in good health. Material: memory CD8+ T cells sorted from blood. Subset given: CD45RO+ cells pooled with CCR7-negative TemRA cells. CDR3 nucleotide sequence: TGTGCCAGCAGCCCGACCGCGGCCCAAGAGACCCAGTACTTC. Its translation is CASSPTAAQETQYF.